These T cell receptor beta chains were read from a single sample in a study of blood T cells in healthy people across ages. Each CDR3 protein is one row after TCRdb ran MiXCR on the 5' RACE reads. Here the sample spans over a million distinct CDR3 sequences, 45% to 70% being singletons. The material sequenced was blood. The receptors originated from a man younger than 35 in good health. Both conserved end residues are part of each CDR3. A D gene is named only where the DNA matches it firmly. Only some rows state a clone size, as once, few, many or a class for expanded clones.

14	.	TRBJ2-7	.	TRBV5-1	CASRLGGTQYEQYF	TGCGCCAGCAGGTTGGGCGGGACACAGTACGAGCAGTACTTC
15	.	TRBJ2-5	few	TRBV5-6	CASSFPTGGWQTQYF	TGTGCCAGCAGCTTCCCGACAGGAGGCTGGCAGACCCAGTACTTC
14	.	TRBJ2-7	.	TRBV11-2	CASSPTNGGLEQYF	TGTGCCAGCAGCCCGACGAACGGGGGCCTCGAGCAGTACTTC
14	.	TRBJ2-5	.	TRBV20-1	CSALQLAILETQYF	TGCAGTGCCCTTCAACTAGCTATCCTGGAGACCCAGTACTTC
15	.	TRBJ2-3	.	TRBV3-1	CASSQSDLPTDTQYF	TGTGCCAGCAGCCAAAGCGACCTGCCCACAGATACGCAGTATTTT
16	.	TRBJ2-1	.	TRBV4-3	CASSQVPATFNNEQFF	TGCGCCAGCAGCCAAGTCCCAGCCACCTTCAACAATGAGCAGTTCTTC
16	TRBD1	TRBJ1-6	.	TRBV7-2	CASSLGWGTGGSPLHF	TGTGCCAGCAGCTTAGGGTGGGGGACAGGGGGCTCACCCCTCCACTTT
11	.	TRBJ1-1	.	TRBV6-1	CAGRRLTEAFF	TGTGCCGGCAGGCGGCTCACTGAAGCTTTCTTT
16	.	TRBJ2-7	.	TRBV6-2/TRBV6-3	CASSYQDGLSSYEQYF	TGTGCCAGCAGTTATCAGGACGGTCTAAGCTCCTACGAGCAGTACTTC
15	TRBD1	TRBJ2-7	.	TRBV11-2	CASSLGGQGVGEQYF	TGTGCCAGCAGCCTCGGTGGCCAGGGGGTAGGGGAGCAGTACTTC
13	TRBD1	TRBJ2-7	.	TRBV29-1	CSVVDRETYEQYF	TGCAGCGTTGTAGACAGGGAAACCTACGAGCAGTACTTC
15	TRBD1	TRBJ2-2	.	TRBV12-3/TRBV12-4	CASSQTGMGTGELFF	TGTGCCAGCAGTCAGACAGGGATGGGGACCGGGGAGCTGTTTTTT
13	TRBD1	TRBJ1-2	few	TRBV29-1	CSVVPPGGYGYTF	TGCAGCGTTGTTCCGCCAGGGGGGTATGGCTACACCTTC
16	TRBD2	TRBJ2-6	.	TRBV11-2	CASSLRSGTGANVLTF	TGTGCCAGCAGCTTAAGGAGCGGGACTGGGGCCAACGTCCTGACTTTC
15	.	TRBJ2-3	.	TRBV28	CASSFTGLSTETQYF	TGTGCCAGCAGTTTTACGGGGTTGAGCACGGAGACGCAGTATTTT
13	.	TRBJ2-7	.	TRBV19	CASSSGDMYEQYF	TGTGCCAGTAGTTCGGGGGACATGTACGAGCAGTACTTC
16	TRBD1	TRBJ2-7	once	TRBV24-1	CATSDPGQENSYEQYF	TGTGCCACCAGTGACCCTGGACAGGAAAACTCCTACGAGCAGTACTTC
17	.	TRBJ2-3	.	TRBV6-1	CASTHPRGLLRTDTQYF	TGTGCCAGCACCCACCCCCGAGGGCTCCTGAGGACAGATACGCAGTATTTT
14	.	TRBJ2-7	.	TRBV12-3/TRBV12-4	CASSLGLPGAEQYF	TGTGCCAGCAGTTTAGGACTCCCTGGCGCCGAGCAGTACTTC
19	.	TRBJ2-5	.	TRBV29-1	CSVDQDPSGSPLPQETQYF	TGCAGCGTTGACCAAGATCCCTCGGGGAGCCCACTCCCCCAAGAGACCCAGTACTTC
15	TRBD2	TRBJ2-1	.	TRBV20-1	CSAREPGLATDEQFF	TGCAGTGCTAGAGAACCGGGACTAGCGACGGATGAGCAGTTCTTC
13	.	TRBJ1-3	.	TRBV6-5	CASSYRSGNTIYF	TGTGCCAGCAGTTACCGAAGCGGAAACACCATATATTTT
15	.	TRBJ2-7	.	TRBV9	CASSVTPGEDNEQYF	TGTGCCAGCAGCGTAACCCCAGGGGAGGACAATGAGCAGTACTTC
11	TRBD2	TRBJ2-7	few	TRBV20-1	CSGAGGYEQYF	TGCAGTGGAGCGGGGGGGTACGAGCAGTACTTC
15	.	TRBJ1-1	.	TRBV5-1	CASSLWADMNTEAFF	TGCGCCAGCAGCTTGTGGGCCGATATGAACACTGAAGCTTTCTTT
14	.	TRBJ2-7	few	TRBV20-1	CSAREPGLTYEQYF	TGCAGTGCTAGAGAGCCGGGACTGACCTACGAGCAGTACTTC
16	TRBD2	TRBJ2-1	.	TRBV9	CASSGQTNGRANEQFF	TGTGCCAGCAGCGGACAGACTAACGGGAGGGCCAATGAGCAGTTCTTC
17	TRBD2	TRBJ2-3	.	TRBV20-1	CSARNEPRGVATDTQYF	TGCAGTGCTAGAAATGAACCCCGGGGGGTAGCAACAGATACGCAGTATTTT
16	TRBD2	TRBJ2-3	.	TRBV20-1	CSARHTSGGGPDTQYF	TGCAGTGCTAGGCATACTAGCGGGGGGGGGCCAGACACGCAGTATTTT
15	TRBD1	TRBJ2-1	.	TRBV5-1	CASSLVGTGVHEQFF	TGCGCCAGCAGCTTGGTCGGGACAGGGGTTCATGAGCAGTTCTTC